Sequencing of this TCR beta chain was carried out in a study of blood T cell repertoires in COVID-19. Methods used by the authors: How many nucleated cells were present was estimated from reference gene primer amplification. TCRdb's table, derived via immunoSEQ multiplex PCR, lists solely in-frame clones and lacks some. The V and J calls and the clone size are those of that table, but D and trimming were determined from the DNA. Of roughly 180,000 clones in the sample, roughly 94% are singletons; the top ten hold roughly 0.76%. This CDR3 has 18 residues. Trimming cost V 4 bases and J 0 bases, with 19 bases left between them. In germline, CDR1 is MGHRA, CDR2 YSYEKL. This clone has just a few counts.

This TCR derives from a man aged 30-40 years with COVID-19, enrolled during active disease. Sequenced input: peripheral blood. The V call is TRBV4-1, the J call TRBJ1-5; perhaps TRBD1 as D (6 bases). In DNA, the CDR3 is TGCGCCAGCAGCCTGGGGTCCAAGGGGGACTATAGCAATCAGCCCCAGCATTTT. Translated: CASSLGSKGDYSNQPQHF.